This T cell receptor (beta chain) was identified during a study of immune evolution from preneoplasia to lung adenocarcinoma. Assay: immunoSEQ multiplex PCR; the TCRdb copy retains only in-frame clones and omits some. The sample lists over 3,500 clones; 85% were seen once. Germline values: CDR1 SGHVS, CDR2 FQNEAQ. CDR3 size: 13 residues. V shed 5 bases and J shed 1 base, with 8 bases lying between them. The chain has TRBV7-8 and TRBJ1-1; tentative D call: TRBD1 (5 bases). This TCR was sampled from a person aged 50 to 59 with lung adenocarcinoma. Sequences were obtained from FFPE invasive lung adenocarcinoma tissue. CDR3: CASSRDWNTEAFF. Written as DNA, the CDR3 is TGTGCCAGCAGCCGGGACTGGAACACTGAAGCTTTCTTT.